The sequence of this T cell receptor (beta chain) was determined in a study of cytomegalovirus exposure and HLA in healthy donors. Notes on the study in general: In vitro, three CMV-associated chains proved specific for CMV antigens. With high specificity and sensitivity, the classifier reportedly diagnosed cytomegalovirus status. Usually a TCR sequence was rare, but some public TCRs were found in many donors.

This CDR3 comprises 10 residues. Trimming removed 3 bases at V and 7 bases at J, with 6 bases between. CDR1 is DFQATT and CDR2 is SNEGSKA in the germline V gene (reference sequence). The table came from immunoSEQ multiplex PCR; TCRdb's copy has only in-frame clones and leaves some out. The sample consists of approximately 150,000 clones, 87% of them appearing once. This clone was picked up one time. The target antigen is unknown. The chain links TRBV20-1 to TRBJ1-1; D is uncertain. The sequence came from a woman in her twenties or thirties in good health and CMV-seronegative. The sample was PBMCs. The CDR3 spells CSASNFEAFF. CDR3 DNA: TGCAGTGCTAGTAACTTTGAAGCTTTCTTT.